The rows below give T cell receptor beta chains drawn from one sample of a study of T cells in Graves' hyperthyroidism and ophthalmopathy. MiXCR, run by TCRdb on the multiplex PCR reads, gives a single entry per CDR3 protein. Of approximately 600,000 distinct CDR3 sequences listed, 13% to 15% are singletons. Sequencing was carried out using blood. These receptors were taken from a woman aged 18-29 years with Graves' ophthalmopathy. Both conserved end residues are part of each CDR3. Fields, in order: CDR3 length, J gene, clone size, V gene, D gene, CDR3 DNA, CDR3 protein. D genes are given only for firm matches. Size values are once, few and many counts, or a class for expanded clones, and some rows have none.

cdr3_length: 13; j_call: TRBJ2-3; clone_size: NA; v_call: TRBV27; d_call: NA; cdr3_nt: TGTGCCAGCAGTTTAGTCGCTTTGGATACGCAGTATTTT; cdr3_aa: CASSLVALDTQYF
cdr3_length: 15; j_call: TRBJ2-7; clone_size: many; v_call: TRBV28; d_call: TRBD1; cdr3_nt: TGTGCCAGCAGTTTCAGGACAGGGCCGGCCTACGAGCAGTACTTC; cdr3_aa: CASSFRTGPAYEQYF
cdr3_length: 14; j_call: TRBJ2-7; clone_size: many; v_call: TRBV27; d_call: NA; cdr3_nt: TGTGCCAGCAGTTTACGGCAGGGGACCTACGAGCAGTACTTC; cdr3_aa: CASSLRQGTYEQYF
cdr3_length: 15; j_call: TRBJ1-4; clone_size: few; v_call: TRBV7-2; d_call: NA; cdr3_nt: TGTGCCAGCAGCTCAGGACTGACCCCTAATGAAAAACTGTTTTTT; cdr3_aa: CASSSGLTPNEKLFF
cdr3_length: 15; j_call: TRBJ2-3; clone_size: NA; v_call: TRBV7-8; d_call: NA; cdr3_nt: TGTGCCAGCAGCTGGATGGTGTCGCGCAGAGATACGCAGTATTTT; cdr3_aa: CASSWMVSRRDTQYF
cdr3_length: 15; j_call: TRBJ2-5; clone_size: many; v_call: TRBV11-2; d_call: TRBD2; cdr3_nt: TGTGCCAGCAGCTTAGGGACTAGGGCTCAAGAGACCCAGTACTTC; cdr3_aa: CASSLGTRAQETQYF
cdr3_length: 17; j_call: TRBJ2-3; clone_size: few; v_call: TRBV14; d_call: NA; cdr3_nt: TGTGCCAGCAGCCAACCCTTGGGGGGATGGGGCACAGATACGCAGTATTTT; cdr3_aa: CASSQPLGGWGTDTQYF
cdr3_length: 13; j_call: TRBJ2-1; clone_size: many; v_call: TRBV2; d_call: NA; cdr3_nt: TGTGCCAGCAGTTGGGACTCCTACAATGAGCAGTTCTTC; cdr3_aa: CASSWDSYNEQFF
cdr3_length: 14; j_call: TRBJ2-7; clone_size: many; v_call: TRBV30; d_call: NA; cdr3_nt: TGTGCCTGGAGTGTACCCGGGACCTCCTACGAGCAGTACTTC; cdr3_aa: CAWSVPGTSYEQYF
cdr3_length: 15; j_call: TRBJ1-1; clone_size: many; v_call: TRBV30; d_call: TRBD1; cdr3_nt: TGTGCCTGGAACCAACAGGGGGGGGAAAACACTGAAGCTTTCTTT; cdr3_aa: CAWNQQGGENTEAFF
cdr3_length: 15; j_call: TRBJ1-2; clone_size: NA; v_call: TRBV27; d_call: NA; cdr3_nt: TGTGCCAGCAGCCCTGCCGGACAGTCTAACTATAGCTACACCTTC; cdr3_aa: CASSPAGQSNYSYTF
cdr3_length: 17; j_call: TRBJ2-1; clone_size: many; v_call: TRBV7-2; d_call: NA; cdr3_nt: TGTGCCAGCAGCTTAGTGGCCGGGACTGGCTCCTACAATGAGCAGTTCTTC; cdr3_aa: CASSLVAGTGSYNEQFF
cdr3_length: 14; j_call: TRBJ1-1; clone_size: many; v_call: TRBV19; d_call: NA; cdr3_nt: TGTGCCAGCGCCTGGGGGTTTTCGGACACTGAAGCTTTCTTT; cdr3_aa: CASAWGFSDTEAFF
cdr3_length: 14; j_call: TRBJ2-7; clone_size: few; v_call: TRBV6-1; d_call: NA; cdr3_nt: TGTGCCAGCAGTGACCGGACTCAACGGGGGGAGCAGTACTTC; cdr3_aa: CASSDRTQRGEQYF
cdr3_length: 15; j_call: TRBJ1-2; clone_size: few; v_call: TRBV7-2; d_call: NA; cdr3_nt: TGTGCCAGCAGTTCATACAGGGAAGAGGGCTATGGCTACACCTTC; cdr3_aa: CASSSYREEGYGYTF
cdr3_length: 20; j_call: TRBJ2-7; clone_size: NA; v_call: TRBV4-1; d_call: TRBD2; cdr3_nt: TGCGCCAGCAGCCAAGATCGGGCTCGTAGGAGCGGGAGGGCTCCCTACGAGCAGTACTTC; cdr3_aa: CASSQDRARRSGRAPYEQYF
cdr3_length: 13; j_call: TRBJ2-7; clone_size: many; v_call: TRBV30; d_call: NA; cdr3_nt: TGTGCCTCCGCCATAGGAGCCGCCTACGAGCAGTACTTC; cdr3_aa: CASAIGAAYEQYF
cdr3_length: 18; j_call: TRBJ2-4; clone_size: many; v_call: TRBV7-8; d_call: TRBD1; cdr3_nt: TGTGCCAGCAGCCCGACGGGACAGCTATTGATCTCCAAAAACATTCAGTACTTC; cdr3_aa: CASSPTGQLLISKNIQYF
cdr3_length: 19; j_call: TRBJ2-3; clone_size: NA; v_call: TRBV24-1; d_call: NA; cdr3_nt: TGTGCCACCAGTGACCCCGGGGCAGGTTTCTCTTCTAGCACAGATACGCAGTATTTT; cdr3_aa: CATSDPGAGFSSSTDTQYF
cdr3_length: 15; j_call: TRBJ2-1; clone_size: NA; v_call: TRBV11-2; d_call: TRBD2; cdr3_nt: TGTGCCAGCAGCTTTTCCAGCGGGAGAATGAATGAGCAGTTCTTC; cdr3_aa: CASSFSSGRMNEQFF
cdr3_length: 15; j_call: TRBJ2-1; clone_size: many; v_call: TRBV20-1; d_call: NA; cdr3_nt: TGCAGTGCTGCAGACCCCCGGCGGGCCTACAATGAGCAGTTCTTC; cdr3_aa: CSAADPRRAYNEQFF
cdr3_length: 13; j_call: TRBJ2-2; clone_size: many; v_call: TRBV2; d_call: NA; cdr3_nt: TGTGCCAGCACCTGGAGGGACACCGGGGAGCTGTTTTTT; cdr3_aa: CASTWRDTGELFF
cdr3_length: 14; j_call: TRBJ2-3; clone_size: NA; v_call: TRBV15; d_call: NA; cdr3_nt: TGTGCCACCAGCGCCCCAGGGGGCACAGATACGCAGTATTTT; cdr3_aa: CATSAPGGTDTQYF
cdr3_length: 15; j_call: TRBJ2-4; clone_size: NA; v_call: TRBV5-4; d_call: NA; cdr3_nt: TGTGCCAGCAGCTTGGCAGCTGGTGCCTTCCCCATTCAGTACTTC; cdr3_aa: CASSLAAGAFPIQYF
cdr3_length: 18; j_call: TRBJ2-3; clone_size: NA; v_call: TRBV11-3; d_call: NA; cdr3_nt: TGTGCCAGCAGCTTAGTTATGTTCGGAGGACTTAACACAGATACGCAGTATTTT; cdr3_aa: CASSLVMFGGLNTDTQYF
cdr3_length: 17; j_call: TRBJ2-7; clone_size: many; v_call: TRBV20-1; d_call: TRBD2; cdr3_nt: TGCAGTGCTAGTATGGGACTAGCGGGCGGGAATACCTACGAGCAGTACTTC; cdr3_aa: CSASMGLAGGNTYEQYF
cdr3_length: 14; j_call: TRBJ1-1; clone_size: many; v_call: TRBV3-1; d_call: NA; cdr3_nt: TGTGCCAGCAGCCAAGATAGGCGGGACACTAAGGCTTTCTTT; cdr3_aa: CASSQDRRDTKAFF
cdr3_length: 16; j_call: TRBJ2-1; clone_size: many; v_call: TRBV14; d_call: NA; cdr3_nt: TGTGCCAGCAGCCAAGTCGGCAGTCCGTCCTACAATGAGCAGTTCTTC; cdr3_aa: CASSQVGSPSYNEQFF
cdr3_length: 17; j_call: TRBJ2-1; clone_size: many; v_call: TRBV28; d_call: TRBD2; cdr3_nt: TGTGCCAGCAGTTTATTTTCCGGGGCGGGAGGAGGGGATGAGCAGTTCTTC; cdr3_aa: CASSLFSGAGGGDEQFF
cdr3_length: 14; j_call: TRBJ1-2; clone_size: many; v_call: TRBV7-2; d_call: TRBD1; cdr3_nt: TGTGCCAGTCACCAAGGGACAGGTTTATATGGCTACACCTTC; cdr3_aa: CASHQGTGLYGYTF
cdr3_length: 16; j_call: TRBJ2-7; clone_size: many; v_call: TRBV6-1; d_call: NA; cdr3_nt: TGTGCCAGCACAGTGGATTACAGCGGAATCTCCTACGAGCAGTACTTC; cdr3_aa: CASTVDYSGISYEQYF
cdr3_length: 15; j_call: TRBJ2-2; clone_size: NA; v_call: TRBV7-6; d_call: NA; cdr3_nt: TGTGCCAGCAGTAAACGGGGGGCAGAAACCGGGGAGCTGTTTTTT; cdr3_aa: CASSKRGAETGELFF
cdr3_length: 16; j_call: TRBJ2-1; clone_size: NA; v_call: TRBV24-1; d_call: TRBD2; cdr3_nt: TGTGCCACCAGTGATTCTCCGGGGGAGGGTTACAATGAGCAGTTCTTC; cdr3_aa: CATSDSPGEGYNEQFF
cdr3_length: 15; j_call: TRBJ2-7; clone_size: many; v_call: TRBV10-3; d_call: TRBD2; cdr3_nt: TGTGCCATCAGCCAGGGACTAGCGGAGGCCTACGAGCAGTACTTC; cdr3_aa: CAISQGLAEAYEQYF
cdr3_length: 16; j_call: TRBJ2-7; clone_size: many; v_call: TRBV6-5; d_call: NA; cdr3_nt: TGTGCCAGCAGTTACCCCTCGGGGCGGAACACCTACGAGCAGTACTTC; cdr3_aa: CASSYPSGRNTYEQYF
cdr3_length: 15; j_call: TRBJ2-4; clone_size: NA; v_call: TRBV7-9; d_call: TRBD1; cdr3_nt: TGTGCCAGCAGCCCCAGGGGGTCTGCCAAAAACATTCAGTACTTC; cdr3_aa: CASSPRGSAKNIQYF
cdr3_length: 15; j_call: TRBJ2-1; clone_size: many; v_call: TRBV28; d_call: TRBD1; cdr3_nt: TGTGCCAGCAGTTTATCGGGGACAGGTTACAATGAGCAGTTCTTC; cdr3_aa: CASSLSGTGYNEQFF
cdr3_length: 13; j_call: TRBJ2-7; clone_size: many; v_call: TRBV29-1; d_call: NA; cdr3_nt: TGCAGCGTTGTATCCCCCTCTCTCTACGAGCAGTACTTC; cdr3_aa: CSVVSPSLYEQYF
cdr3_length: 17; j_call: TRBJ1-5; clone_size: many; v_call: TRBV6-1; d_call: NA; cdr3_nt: TGTGCCAGCAGTCCCAGCCTAATATATTATAGCAATCAGCCCCAGCATTTT; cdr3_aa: CASSPSLIYYSNQPQHF
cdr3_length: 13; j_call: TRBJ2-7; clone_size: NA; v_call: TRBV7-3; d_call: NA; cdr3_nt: TGTGCCAGCAGCGCGGACGGAGAAAGGGAGCAGTACTTC; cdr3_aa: CASSADGEREQYF
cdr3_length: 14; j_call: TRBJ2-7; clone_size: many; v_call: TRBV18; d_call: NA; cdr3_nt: TGTGCCAGCTCTCTCACTACTAGTGGCGACGAGCAGTACTTC; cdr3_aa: CASSLTTSGDEQYF
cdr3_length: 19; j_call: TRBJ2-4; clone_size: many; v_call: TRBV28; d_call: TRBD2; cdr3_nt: TGTGCCAGCAGGTCGACTAGCGGGAGAGCGTGGGAAGCCAAAAACATTCAGTACTTC; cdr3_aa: CASRSTSGRAWEAKNIQYF
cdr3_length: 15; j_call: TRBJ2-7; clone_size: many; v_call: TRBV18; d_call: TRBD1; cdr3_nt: TGTGCCAGCTCACTCGGGACAGGGGAAGCCTACGAGCAGTACTTC; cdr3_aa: CASSLGTGEAYEQYF
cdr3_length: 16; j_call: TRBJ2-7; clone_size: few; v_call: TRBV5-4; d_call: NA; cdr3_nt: TGTGCCAGCAGCTCCGGAAGACAGTCTGGGGTTTACGAGCAGTACTTC; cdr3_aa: CASSSGRQSGVYEQYF
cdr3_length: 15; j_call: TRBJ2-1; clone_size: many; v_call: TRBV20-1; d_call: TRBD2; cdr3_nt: TGCAGTGCTAGAGATGGACTAGCGGAAAACAATGAGCAGTTCTTC; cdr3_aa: CSARDGLAENNEQFF
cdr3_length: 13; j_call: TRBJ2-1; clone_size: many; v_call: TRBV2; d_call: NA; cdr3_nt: TGTGCCAGCAGCAAAAACAGGGAGGGGGAGCAGTTCTTC; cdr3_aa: CASSKNREGEQFF